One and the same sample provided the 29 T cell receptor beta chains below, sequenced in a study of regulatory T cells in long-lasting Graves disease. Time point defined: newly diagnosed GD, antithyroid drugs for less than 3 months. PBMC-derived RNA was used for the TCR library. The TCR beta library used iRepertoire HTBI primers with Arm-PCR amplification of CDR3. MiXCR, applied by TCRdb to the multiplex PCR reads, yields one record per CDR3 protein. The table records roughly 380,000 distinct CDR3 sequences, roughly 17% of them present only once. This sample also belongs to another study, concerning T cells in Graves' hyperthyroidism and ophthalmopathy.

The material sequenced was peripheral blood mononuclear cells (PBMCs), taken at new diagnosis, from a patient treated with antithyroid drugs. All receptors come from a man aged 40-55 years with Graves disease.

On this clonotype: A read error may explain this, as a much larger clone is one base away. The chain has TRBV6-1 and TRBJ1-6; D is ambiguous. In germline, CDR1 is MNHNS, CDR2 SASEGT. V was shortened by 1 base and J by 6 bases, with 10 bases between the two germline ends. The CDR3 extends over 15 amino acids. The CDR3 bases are TGTGCCAGCAGTGAAGTAAGACGGTTTAATTCACCCCTCCACTTT. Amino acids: CASSEVRRFNSPLHF.

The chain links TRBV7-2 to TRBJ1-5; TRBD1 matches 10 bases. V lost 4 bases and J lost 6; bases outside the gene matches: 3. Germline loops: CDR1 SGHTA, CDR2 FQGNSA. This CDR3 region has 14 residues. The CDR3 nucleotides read TGTGCCAGCAGCTCCAGACAGGGGGCTCAGCCCCAGCATTTT. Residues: CASSSRQGAQPQHF.

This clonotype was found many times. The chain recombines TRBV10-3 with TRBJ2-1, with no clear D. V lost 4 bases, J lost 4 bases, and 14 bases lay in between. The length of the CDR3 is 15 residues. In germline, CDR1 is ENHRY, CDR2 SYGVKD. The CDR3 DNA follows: TGTGCCATCAGTGCTACTGGGCAAGGATACAATGAGCAGTTCTTC. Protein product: CAISATGQGYNEQFF.

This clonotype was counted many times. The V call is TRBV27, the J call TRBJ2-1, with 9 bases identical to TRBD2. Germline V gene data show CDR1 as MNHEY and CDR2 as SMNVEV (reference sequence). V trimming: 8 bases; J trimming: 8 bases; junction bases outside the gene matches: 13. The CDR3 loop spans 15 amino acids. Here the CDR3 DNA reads TGTGCCAGCCGCAGACCCTCTAGCGGGGACTATGAGCAGTTCTTC. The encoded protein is CASRRPSSGDYEQFF.

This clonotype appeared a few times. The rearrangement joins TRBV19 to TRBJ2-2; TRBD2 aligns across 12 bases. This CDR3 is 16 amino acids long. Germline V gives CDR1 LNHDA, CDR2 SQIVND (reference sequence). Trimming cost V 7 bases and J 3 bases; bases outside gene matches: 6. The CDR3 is CASTILAGGYTGELFF. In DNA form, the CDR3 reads TGTGCCAGTACCATACTAGCGGGGGGTTACACCGGGGAGCTGTTTTTT.

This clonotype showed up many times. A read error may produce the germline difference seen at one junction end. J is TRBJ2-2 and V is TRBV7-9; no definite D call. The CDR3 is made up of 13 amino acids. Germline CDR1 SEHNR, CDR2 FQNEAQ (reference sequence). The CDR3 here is CASSAQNPGELFF. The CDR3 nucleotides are TGTGCCAGCAGCGCCCAGAACCCCGGGGAGCTGTTTTTT.

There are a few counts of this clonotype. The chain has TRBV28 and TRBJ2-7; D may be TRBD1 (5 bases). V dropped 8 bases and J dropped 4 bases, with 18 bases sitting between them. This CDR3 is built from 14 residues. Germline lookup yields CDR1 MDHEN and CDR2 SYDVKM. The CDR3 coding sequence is TGTGCCAGCGGGGCACCCGTGACGGCTTACGAGCAGTACTTC. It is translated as CASGAPVTAYEQYF.

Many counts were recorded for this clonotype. CDR3 sequence: CASSQSAGFNQPQHF. CDR3 DNA sequence: TGTGCCAGCAGCCAGTCGGCAGGGTTCAATCAGCCCCAGCATTTT. The V gene is TRBV3-1, the J gene TRBJ1-5; a weak D match, TRBD1 (5 bases). The germline CDR1 and CDR2 sequences are LGHDT and YNNKEL (reference sequence). Trimming pared 3 bases from V and 3 bases from J, leaving 12 bases between. CDR3 size: 15 residues.

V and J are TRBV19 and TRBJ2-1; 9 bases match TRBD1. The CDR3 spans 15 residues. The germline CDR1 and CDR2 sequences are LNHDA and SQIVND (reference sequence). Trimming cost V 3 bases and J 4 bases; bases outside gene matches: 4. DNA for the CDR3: TGTGCCAGTAGTATTATGGGACAGGGATACAATGAGCAGTTCTTC. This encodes CASSIMGQGYNEQFF.

CDR3 sequence (DNA): TGCAGCGCAGGCGGGGTTGACTCCGAGCAGTACTTC. Translation: CSAGGVDSEQYF. The V call is TRBV29-1, the J call TRBJ2-7; D possibly corresponds to TRBD2 (6 bases). Germline CDR1 SQVTM, CDR2 ANQGSEA. V was pared by 7 bases and J by 6 bases, with 16 bases between. This CDR3 region has 12 residues.

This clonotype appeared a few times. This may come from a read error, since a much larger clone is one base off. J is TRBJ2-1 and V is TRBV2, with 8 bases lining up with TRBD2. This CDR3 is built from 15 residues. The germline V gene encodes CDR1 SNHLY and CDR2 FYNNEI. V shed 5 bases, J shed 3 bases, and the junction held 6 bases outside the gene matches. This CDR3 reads CASSPFSGDYNEQFF. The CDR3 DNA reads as TGTGCCAGCAGTCCCTTTAGCGGGGACTACAATGAGCAGTTCTTC.

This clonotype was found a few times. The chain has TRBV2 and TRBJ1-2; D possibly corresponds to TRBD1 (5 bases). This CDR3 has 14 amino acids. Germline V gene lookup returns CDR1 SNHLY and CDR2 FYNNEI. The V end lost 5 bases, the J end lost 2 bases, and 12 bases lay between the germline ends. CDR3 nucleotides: TGTGCCAGCAGTTTTCGACAGACCAACTATGGCTACACCTTC. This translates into CASSFRQTNYGYTF.

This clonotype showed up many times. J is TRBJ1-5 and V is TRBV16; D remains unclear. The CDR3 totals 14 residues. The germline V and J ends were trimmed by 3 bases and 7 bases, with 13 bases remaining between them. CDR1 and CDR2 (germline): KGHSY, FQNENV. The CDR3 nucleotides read TGTGCCAGCAGCCAGTCTGGGGTTTGGCAGCCCCAGCATTTT. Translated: CASSQSGVWQPQHF.

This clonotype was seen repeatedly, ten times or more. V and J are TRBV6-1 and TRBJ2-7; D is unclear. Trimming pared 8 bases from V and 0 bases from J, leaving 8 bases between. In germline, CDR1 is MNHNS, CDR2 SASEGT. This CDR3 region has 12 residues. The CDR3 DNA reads TGTGCCAGCTCAGGTAGCTCCTACGAGCAGTACTTC. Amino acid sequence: CASSGSSYEQYF.

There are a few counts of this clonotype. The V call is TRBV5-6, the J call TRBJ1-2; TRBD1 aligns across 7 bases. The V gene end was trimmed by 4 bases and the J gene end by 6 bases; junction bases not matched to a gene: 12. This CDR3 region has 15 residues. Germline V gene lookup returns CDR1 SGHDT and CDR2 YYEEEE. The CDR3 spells CASSVGQVPLNGYTF. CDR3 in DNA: TGTGCCAGCAGCGTCGGACAGGTACCTCTGAATGGCTACACCTTC.

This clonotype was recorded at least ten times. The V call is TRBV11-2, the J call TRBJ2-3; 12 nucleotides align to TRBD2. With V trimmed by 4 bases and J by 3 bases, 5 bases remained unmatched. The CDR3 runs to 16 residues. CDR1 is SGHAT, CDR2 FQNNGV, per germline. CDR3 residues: CASSSRTSGETDTQYF. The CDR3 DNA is TGTGCCAGCAGCTCTCGGACTAGCGGGGAGACAGATACGCAGTATTTT.

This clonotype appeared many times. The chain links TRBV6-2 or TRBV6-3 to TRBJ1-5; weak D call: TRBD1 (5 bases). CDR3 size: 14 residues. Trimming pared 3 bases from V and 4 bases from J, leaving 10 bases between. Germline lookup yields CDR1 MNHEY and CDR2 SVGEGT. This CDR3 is CASSYFKGNQPQHF. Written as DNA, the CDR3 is TGTGCCAGCAGTTATTTCAAGGGGAATCAGCCCCAGCATTTT.

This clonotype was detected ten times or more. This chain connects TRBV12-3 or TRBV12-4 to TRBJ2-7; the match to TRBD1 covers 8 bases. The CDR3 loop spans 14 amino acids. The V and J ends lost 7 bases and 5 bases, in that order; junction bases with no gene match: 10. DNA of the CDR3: TGTGCCAGCACTAGGACAGGGATGAAACACGAGCAGTACTTC. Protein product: CASTRTGMKHEQYF.

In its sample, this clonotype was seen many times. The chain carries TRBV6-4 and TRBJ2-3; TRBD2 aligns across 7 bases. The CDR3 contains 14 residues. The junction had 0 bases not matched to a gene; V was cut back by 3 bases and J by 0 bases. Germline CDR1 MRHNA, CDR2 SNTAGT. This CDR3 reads CASSERGSTDTQYF. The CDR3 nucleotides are TGTGCCAGCAGTGAGCGGGGGAGCACAGATACGCAGTATTTT.

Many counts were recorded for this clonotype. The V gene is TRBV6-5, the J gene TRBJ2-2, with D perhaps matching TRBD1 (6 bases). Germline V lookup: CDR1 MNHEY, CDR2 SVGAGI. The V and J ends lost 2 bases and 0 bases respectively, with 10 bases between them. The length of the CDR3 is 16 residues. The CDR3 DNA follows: TGTGCCAGCAGTTACCAGGGGCCGGCGAACACCGGGGAGCTGTTTTTT. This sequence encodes CASSYQGPANTGELFF.

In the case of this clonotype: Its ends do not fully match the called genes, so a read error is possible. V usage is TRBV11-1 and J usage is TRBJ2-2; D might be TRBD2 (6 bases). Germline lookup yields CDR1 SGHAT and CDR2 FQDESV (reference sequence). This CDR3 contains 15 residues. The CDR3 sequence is CASSLSLRDSGELSF. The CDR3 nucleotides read TGTGCCAGCAGCTTAAGCTTGCGGGACTCCGGGGAGCTGTCTTTT. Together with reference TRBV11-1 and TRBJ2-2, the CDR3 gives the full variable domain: EAEVAQSPRYKITEKSQAVAFWCDPISGHATLYWYRQILGQGPELLVQFQDESVVDDSQLPKDRFSAERLKGVDSTLKIQPAELGDSAMYLCASSLSLRDSGELSFGEGSRLTVL.

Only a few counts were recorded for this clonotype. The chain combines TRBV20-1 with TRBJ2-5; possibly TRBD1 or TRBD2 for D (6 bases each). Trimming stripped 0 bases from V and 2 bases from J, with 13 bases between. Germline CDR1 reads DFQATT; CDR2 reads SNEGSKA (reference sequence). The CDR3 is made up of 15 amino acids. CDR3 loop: CSARDFGGPQETQYF. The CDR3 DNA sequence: TGCAGTGCTAGAGATTTCGGGGGCCCTCAAGAGACCCAGTACTTC.

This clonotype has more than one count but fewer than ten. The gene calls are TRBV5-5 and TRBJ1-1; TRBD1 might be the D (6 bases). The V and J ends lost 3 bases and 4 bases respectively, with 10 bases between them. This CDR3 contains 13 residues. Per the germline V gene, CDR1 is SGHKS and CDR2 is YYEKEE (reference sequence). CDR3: CASSSHRATEAFF. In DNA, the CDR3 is TGTGCCAGCAGCTCACACAGGGCCACTGAAGCTTTCTTT.

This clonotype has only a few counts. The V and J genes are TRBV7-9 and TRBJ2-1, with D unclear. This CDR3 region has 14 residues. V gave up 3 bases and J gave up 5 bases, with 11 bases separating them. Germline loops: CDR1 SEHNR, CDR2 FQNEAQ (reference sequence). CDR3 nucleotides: TGTGCCAGCAGCTTTTCCCGAACAAACAATGAGCAGTTCTTC. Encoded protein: CASSFSRTNNEQFF.

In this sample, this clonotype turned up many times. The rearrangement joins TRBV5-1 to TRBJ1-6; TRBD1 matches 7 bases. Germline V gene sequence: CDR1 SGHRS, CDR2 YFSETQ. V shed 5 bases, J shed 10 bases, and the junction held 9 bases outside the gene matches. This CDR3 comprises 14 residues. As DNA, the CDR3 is TGCGCCAGCAGGCAAACAGGGGTTGGATCACCCCTCCACTTT. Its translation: CASRQTGVGSPLHF.

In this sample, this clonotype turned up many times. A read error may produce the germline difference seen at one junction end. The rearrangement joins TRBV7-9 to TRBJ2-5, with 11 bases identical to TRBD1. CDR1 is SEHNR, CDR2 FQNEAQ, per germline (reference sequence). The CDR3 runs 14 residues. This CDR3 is CASSLGTGGETQYF. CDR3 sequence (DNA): TGCGCCAGCAGCTTGGGGACAGGGGGAGAGACCCAGTACTTC.

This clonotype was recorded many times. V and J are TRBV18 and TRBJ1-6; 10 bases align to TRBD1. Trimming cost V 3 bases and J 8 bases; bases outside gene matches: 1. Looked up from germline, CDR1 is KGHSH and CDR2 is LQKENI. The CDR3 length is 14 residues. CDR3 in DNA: TGTGCCAGCTCACCCGGGACAGGGGATTCACCCCTCCACTTT. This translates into CASSPGTGDSPLHF.

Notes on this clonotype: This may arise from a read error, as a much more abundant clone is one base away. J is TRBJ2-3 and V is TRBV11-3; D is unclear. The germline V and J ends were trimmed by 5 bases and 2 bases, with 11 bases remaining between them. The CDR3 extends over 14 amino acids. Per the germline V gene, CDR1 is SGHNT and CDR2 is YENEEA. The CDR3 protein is CASSLERLTDTQYF. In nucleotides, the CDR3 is TGTGCCAGCAGCCTGGAGCGTCTCACAGATACGCAGTATTTT.

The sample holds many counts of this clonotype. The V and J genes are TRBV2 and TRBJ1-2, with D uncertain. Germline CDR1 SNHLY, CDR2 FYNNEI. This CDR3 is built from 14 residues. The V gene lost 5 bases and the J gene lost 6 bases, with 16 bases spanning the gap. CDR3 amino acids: CASSPGLFFDGYTF. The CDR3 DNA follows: TGTGCCAGCAGTCCCGGACTTTTCTTCGATGGCTACACCTTC.